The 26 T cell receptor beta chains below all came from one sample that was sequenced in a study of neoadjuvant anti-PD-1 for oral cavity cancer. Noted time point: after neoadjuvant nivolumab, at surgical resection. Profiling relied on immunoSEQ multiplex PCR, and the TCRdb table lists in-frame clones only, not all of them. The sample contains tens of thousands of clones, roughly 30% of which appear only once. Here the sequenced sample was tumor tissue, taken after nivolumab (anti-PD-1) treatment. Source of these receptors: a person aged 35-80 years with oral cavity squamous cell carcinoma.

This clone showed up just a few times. The CDR3 DNA reads as TGTGCCAGCAGTCGCCTTCGGGACAGACCCAACTATGGCTACACCTTC. This gives the protein CASSRLRDRPNYGYTF. The chain joins TRBV7-9 to TRBJ1-2, with TRBD1 identical over 7 bases. V trimming: 6 bases; J trimming: 2 bases; junction bases outside the gene matches: 12. Germline V gene sequence: CDR1 SEHNR, CDR2 FQNEAQ (reference sequence). This CDR3 has 16 residues.

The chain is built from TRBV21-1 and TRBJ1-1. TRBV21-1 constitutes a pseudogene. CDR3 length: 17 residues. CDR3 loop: CASSKPVAGSHHTEAFF. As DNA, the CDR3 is TGTGCCAGCAGCAAACCCGTGGCAGGGAGTCATCACACTGAAGCTTTCTTT.

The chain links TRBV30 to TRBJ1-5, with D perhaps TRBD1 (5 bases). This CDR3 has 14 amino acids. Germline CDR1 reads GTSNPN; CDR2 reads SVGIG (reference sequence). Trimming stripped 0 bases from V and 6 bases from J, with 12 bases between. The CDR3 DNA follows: TGTGCCTGGAGTGTAGGGCAGGGCTTTCAGCCCCAGCATTTT. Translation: CAWSVGQGFQPQHF.

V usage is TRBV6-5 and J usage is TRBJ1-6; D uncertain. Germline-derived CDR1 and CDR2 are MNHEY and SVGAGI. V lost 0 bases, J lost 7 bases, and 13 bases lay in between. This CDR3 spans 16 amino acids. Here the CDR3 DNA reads TGTGCCAGCAGTTACTCGAGGGCAGTAAGAAATTCACCCCTCCACTTT. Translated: CASSYSRAVRNSPLHF.

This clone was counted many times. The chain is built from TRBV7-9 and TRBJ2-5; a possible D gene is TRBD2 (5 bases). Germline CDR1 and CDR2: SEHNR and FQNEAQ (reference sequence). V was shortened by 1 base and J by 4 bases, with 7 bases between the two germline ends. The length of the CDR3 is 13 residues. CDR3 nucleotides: TGTGCCAGCAGCTTAGAAGGAGGAGAGACCCAGTACTTC. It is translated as CASSLEGGETQYF.

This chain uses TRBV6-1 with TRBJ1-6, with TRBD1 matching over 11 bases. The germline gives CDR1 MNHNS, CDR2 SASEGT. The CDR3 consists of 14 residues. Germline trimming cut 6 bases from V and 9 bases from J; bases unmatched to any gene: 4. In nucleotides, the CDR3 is TGTGCCAGCAGCTCGGACAGGGGGCTTTCACCCCTCCACTTT. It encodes CASSSDRGLSPLHF.

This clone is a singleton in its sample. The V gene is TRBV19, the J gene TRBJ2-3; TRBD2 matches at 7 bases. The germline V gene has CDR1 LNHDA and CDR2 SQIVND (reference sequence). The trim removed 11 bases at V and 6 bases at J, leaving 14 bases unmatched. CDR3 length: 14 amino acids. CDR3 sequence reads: CASNPGTTGDTQYF. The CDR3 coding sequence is TGTGCCTCTAACCCGGGGACTACGGGGGATACGCAGTATTTT.

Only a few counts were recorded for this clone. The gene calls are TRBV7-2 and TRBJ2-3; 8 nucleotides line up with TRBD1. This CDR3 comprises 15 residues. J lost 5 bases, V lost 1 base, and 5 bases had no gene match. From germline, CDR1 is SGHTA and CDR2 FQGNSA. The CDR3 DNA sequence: TGTGCCAGCAGCTTAGGTGGTACAGGGGGAGATACGCAGTATTTT. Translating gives CASSLGGTGGDTQYF.

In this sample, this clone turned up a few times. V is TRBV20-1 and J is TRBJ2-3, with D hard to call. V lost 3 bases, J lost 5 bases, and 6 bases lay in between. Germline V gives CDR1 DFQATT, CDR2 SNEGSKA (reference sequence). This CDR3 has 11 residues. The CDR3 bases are TGCAGTGCTAGGAAGGGAGATACGCAGTATTTT. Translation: CSARKGDTQYF.

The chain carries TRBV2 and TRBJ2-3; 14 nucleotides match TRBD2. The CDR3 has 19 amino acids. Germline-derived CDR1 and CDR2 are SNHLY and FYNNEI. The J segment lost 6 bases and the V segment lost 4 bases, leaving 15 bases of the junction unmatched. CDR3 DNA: TGTGCCAGCAGTGTACCGGGACAGGGACTAGCGGGAGAAAGGGATACGCAGTATTTT. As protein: CASSVPGQGLAGERDTQYF. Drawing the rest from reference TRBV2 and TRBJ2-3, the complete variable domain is EPEVTQTPSHQVTQMGQEVILRCVPISNHLYFYWYRQILGQKVEFLVSFYNNEISEKSEIFDDQFSVERPDGSNFTLKIRSTKLEDSAMYFCASSVPGQGLAGERDTQYFGPGTRLTVL.

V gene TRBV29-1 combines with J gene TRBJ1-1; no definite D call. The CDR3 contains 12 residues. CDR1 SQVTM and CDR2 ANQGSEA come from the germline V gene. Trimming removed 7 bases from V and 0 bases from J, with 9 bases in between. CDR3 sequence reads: CSAKPMNTEAFF. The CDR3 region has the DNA TGCAGCGCTAAGCCCATGAACACTGAAGCTTTCTTT.

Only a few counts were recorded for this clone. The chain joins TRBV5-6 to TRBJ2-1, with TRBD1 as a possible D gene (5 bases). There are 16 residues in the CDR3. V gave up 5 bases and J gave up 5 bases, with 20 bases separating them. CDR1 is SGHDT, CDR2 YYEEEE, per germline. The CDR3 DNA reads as TGTGCCAGCAGTCCCACCCCTACAGGTCCCGACAATGAGCAGTTCTTC. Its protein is CASSPTPTGPDNEQFF.

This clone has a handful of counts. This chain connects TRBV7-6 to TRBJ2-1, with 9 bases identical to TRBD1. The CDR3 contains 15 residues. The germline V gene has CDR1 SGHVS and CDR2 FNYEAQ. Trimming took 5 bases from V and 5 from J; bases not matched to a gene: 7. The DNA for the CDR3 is TGTGCCAGCAGCACCGGGACAGGGAAAGACAATGAGCAGTTCTTC. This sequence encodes CASSTGTGKDNEQFF.

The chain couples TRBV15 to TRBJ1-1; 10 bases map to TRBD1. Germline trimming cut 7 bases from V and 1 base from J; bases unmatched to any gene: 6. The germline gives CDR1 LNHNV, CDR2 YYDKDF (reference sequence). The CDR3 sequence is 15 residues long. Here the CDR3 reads CATTPGQGKNTEAFF. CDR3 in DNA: TGTGCCACCACCCCGGGACAGGGGAAGAACACTGAAGCTTTCTTT.

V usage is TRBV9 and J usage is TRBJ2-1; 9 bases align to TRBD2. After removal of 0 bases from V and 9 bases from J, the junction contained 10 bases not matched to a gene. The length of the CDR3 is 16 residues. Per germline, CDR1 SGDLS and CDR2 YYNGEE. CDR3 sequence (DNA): TGTGCCAGCAGCGTAGTCGCGGGAGGGATAAGGGGTGAGCAGTTCTTC. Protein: CASSVVAGGIRGEQFF.

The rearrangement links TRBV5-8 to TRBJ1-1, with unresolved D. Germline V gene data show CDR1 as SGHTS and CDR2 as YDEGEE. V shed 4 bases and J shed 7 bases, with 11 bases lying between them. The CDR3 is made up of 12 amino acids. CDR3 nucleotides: TGTGCCAGCAGCCATGATGGGGTTGAAGCTTTCTTT. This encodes CASSHDGVEAFF.

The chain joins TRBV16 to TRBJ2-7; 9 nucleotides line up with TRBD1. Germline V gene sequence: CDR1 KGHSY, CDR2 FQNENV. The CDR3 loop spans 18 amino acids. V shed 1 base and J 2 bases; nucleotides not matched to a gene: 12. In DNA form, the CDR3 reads TGTGCCAGCAGCCAATTAGGGGAGGGACAGGGCACTCCCTACGAGCAGTACTTC. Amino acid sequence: CASSQLGEGQGTPYEQYF.

The CDR3 sequence: CASLETTLAKNIQYF. The DNA for the CDR3 is TGTGCCAGCCTTGAAACCACCCTAGCCAAAAACATTCAGTACTTC. The rearrangement joins TRBV2 to TRBJ2-4; D ambiguous. Germline V gives CDR1 SNHLY, CDR2 FYNNEI. V was shortened by 8 bases and J by 0 bases, with 14 bases between the two germline ends. The CDR3 is 15 amino acids.

The CDR3 here is CASSPLAGGDEQFF. Written as DNA, the CDR3 is TGTGCCAGCAGCCCCTTAGCGGGAGGCGATGAGCAGTTCTTC. The gene calls are TRBV9 and TRBJ2-1; the match to TRBD2 covers 10 bases. Germline CDR1 and CDR2: SGDLS and YYNGEE. V was clipped by 4 bases and J by 8 bases; unmatched bases: 6. The CDR3 sequence is 14 residues long.

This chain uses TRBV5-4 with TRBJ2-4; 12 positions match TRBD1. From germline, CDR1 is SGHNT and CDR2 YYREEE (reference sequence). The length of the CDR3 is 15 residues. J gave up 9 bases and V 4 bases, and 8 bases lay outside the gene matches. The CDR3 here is CASSTGTGGSGIQYF. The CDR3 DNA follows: TGTGCCAGCAGCACCGGGACAGGGGGCAGCGGCATTCAGTACTTC. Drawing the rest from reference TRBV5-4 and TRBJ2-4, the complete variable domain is ETGVTQSPTHLIKTRGQQVTLRCSSQSGHNTVSWYQQALGQGPQFIFQYYREEENGRGNFPPRFSGLQFPNYSSELNVNALELDDSALYLCASSTGTGGSGIQYFGAGTRLSVL.

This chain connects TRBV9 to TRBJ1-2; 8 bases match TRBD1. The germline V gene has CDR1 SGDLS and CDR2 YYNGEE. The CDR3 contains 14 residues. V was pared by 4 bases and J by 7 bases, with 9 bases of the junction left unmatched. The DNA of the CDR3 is TGTGCCAGCAGCCTGGCAGGGGGCGCCGGTGGCTACACCTTC. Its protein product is CASSLAGGAGGYTF.

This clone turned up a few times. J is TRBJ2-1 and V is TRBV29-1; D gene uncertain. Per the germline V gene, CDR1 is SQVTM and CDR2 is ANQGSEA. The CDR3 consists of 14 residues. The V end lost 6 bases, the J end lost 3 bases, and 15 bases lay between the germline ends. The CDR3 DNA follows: TGCAGCGTCCCTGGCTACTCAGACTACAATGAGCAGTTCTTC. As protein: CSVPGYSDYNEQFF.

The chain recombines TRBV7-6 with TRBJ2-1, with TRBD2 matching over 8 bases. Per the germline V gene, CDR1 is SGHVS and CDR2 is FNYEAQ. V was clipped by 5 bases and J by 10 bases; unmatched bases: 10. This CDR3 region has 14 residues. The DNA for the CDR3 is TGTGCCAGCAGCCGGCTAGCTACGGGGGGGGAGCAGTTCTTC. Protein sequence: CASSRLATGGEQFF.

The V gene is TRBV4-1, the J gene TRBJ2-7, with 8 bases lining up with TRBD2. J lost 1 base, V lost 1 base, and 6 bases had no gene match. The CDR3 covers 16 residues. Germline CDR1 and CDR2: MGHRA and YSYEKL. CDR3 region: CASSQVQSGGSYEQYF. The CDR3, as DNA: TGCGCCAGCAGCCAAGTCCAGAGCGGGGGTTCCTACGAGCAGTACTTC.

Here the CDR3 reads CASSLVSNEQFF. CDR3 DNA: TGTGCCAGCAGCTTGGTTTCTAATGAGCAGTTCTTC. V and J are TRBV5-4 and TRBJ2-1; D is undetermined. The germline V gene encodes CDR1 SGHNT and CDR2 YYREEE (reference sequence). Trimming removed 0 bases at V and 7 bases at J, with 5 bases between. The CDR3 runs to 12 residues.

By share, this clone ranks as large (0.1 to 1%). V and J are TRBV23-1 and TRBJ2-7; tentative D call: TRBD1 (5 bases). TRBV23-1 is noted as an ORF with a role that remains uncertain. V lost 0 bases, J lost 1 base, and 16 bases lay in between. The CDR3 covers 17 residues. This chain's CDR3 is CASSQSLTETISYEQYF. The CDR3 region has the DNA TGCGCCAGCAGTCAATCGCTGACAGAAACGATTTCCTACGAGCAGTACTTC.